The clone carrying this TCR beta chain came up once. Participants reported their clinical history, and cohort assignment relied on those reports. TCRdb keeps only in-frame clones here, not all; method: immunoSEQ multiplex PCR. The sample shows over 250,000 clones, about 88% of them seen only once. The entry originates in a study of blood T cell repertoires in COVID-19. Overall study: The United States, Italy and Spain provided the acute and convalescent COVID-19 samples. T cells, B-cell-depleted T cells, or PBMCs provided the cDNA or gDNA that served as material.

Germline CDR1 MGHRA, CDR2 YSYEKL. With 4 bases clipped from V and 3 bases from J, the junction kept 8 bases outside the gene matches. CDR3 size: 15 residues. This sequence originates from a man aged 55 to 70 who had recovered from COVID-19. Input material: PBMCs or T cells enriched from blood (not recorded which). The V call is TRBV4-1, the J call TRBJ2-7, with 8 bases identical to TRBD1. For the CDR3, the DNA is TGCGCCAGCAGCCCTGGACAGGGTGGATACTACGAGCAGTACTTC. Amino acid sequence: CASSPGQGGYYEQYF.